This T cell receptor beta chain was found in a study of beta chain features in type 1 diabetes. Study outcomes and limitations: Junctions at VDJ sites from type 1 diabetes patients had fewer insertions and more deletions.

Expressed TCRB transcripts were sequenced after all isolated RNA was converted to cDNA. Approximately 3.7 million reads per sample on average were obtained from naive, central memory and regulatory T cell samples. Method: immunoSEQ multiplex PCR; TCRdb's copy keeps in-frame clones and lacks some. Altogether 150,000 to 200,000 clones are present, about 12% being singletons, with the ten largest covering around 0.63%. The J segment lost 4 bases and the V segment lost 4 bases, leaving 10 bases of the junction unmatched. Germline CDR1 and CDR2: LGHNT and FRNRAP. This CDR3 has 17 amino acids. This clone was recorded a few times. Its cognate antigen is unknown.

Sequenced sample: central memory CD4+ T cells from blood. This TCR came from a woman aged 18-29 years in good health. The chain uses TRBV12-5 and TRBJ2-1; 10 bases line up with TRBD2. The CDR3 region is CASGSQSGRAGYNEQFF. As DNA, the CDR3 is TGTGCTAGTGGTTCCCAGAGCGGGAGGGCCGGGTACAATGAGCAGTTCTTC.